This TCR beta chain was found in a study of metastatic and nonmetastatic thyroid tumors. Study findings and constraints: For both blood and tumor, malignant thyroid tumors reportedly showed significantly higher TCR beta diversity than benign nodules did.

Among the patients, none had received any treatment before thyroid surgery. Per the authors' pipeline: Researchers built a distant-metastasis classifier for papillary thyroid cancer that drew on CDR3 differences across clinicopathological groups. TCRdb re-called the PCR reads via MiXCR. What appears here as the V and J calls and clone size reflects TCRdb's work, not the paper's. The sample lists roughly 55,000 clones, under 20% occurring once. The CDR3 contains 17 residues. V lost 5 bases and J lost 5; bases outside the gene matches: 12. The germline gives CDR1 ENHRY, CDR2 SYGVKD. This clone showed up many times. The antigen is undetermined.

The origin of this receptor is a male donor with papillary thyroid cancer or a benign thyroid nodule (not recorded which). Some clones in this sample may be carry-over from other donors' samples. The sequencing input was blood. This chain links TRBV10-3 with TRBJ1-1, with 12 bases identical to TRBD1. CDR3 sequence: CAISYGGDRGLRTEAFF. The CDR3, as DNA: TGTGCCATCAGTTATGGGGGGGACAGGGGGCTGAGGACTGAAGCTTTCTTT.